These T cell receptor beta chains were read from a single sample in a study of blood T cell repertoires in COVID-19. TCRdb's copy holds only in-frame clones and misses some; the assay was immunoSEQ multiplex PCR. The sample consists of around 390,000 clones, around nine tenths of them appearing once. Sequencing was performed on PBMCs or T cells enriched from blood (not recorded which). These receptors came from a woman between 45 and 65 years old who had recovered from COVID-19. Both conserved end residues are part of each CDR3. The D gene is left open where the match is weak. Not every row has a clone size; where given, it reads once, few, many or a size class.

>-|15|TRBV4-3|TRBD1|TRBJ1-1
CASSQPGQVNTEAFF
TGCGCCAGCAGCCAACCGGGACAGGTGAACACTGAAGCTTTCTTT
>few|12|TRBV7-9|-|TRBJ1-2
CASSRQAEGYTF
TGTGCCAGCAGCCGACAGGCTGAAGGCTACACCTTC
>-|16|TRBV7-9|-|TRBJ1-2
CASTIGAGADKGGYTF
TGTGCCAGCACCATAGGAGCTGGGGCCGATAAGGGTGGCTACACCTTC
>-|18|TRBV4-1|TRBD1|TRBJ1-1
CASSQPSWTVTGETEAFF
TGCGCCAGCAGCCAACCCTCCTGGACGGTGACAGGGGAGACTGAAGCTTTCTTT
>-|11|TRBV6-5|-|TRBJ2-5
CASRSGQTQYF
TGTGCCAGCAGATCCGGTCAGACCCAGTACTTC
>-|15|TRBV19|-|TRBJ2-1
CASSDSRLHYNEQFF
TGTGCCAGCTCGGACAGCCGACTCCACTACAATGAGCAGTTCTTC
>-|15|TRBV4-1|-|TRBJ2-2
CASSQGAAYTGELFF
TGCGCCAGCAGCCAGGGGGCAGCGTACACCGGGGAGCTGTTTTTT
>-|13|TRBV12-5|-|TRBJ2-1
CASGLVIGGEQFF
TGTGCTAGTGGTTTGGTAATAGGCGGTGAGCAGTTCTTC
>-|12|TRBV2|-|TRBJ1-1
CARTFRGGEAFF
TGTGCCAGAACCTTCCGGGGGGGTGAAGCTTTCTTT
>-|11|TRBV2|-|TRBJ1-2
CASSEAGGGTF
TGTGCCAGCAGTGAAGCTGGGGGCGGTACCTTC
>few|14|TRBV21-1|-|TRBJ1-5
CASSKVRGFQPQHF
TGTGCCAGCAGCAAAGTTCGGGGGTTTCAGCCCCAGCATTTT
>-|14|TRBV7-2|-|TRBJ2-2
CASSRTGGTGELFF
TGTGCCAGCAGCCGTACGGGTGGAACCGGGGAGCTGTTTTTT
>-|14|TRBV5-1|-|TRBJ2-3
CASSMGIGTDTQYF
TGCGCCAGCAGCATGGGAATCGGGACAGATACGCAGTATTTT
>-|12|TRBV30|-|TRBJ1-1
CASRQTNTEAFF
TGTGCCAGCCGACAGACGAACACTGAAGCTTTCTTT
>-|14|TRBV10-3|TRBD1|TRBJ1-2
CAISSAGGSEGYTF
TGTGCCATCAGCTCCGCAGGGGGAAGTGAGGGCTACACCTTC
>-|17|TRBV30|-|TRBJ1-6
CAWSSGFGVSYNSPLHF
TGTGCCTGGAGCTCAGGTTTCGGGGTTTCCTATAATTCACCCCTCCACTTT
>-|14|TRBV13|TRBD1|TRBJ2-7
CASSLGDSFGEQYF
TGTGCCAGCAGCTTGGGGGACAGTTTTGGGGAGCAGTACTTC
>once|15|TRBV28|TRBD1|TRBJ1-5
CASSFGQASNQPQHF
TGTGCCAGCAGTTTCGGACAGGCTAGCAATCAGCCCCAGCATTTT
>-|13|TRBV7-2|-|TRBJ1-5
CASSFRDNQPQHF
TGTGCCAGCAGCTTCAGGGACAATCAGCCCCAGCATTTT
>-|14|TRBV3-1/TRBV3-2|-|TRBJ1-6
CASSQVQVYSPLHF
TGTGCCAGCAGCCAAGTTCAGGTATATTCACCCCTCCACTTT
>-|15|TRBV27|-|TRBJ2-7
CASRAKGDTSYEQYF
TGTGCCAGCAGGGCCAAAGGGGACACATCCTACGAGCAGTACTTC
>-|18|TRBV4-3|TRBD2|TRBJ2-1
CASSQDSGGVVPWDEQFF
TGCGCCAGCAGCCAAGATAGCGGGGGAGTCGTCCCTTGGGATGAGCAGTTCTTC
>once|15|TRBV9|-|TRBJ1-1
CASSVSGHQNTEAFF
TGTGCCAGCAGCGTATCGGGACACCAGAACACTGAAGCTTTCTTT
>-|16|TRBV27|-|TRBJ1-6
CASSRQAGLLNSPLHF
TGTGCCAGCAGTCGACAGGCCGGTTTGCTGAATTCACCCCTCCACTTT
>-|14|TRBV7-2|-|TRBJ1-1
CASSLGSRYTEAFF
TGTGCCAGCAGCTTAGGGTCCAGGTACACTGAAGCTTTCTTT
>-|15|TRBV9|-|TRBJ2-7
CASSVSTGSTYEQYF
TGTGCCAGCAGCGTTTCGACAGGTTCCACGTACGAGCAGTACTTC
>-|15|TRBV30|-|TRBJ2-7
CAWTNSDRVVYEQYF
TGTGCCTGGACGAACTCAGACAGAGTCGTCTACGAGCAGTACTTC
>-|16|TRBV9|-|TRBJ1-2
CASSVGLVSGQVGYTF
TGTGCCAGCAGCGTAGGTTTAGTTTCAGGGCAGGTCGGCTACACCTTC
>-|12|TRBV7-8|TRBD1|TRBJ2-3
CASSPQGIAQYF
TGTGCCAGCAGCCCACAGGGGATTGCGCAGTATTTT
>-|15|TRBV5-4|TRBD1|TRBJ2-7
CASSYGGQEAYEQYF
TGTGCCAGCAGCTACGGCGGACAGGAAGCCTACGAGCAGTACTTC
>-|16|TRBV2|TRBD2|TRBJ2-2
CASSGGGYGLDGELFF
TGTGCCAGCAGTGGGGGAGGGTACGGACTTGACGGGGAGCTGTTTTTT
>-|14|TRBV19|TRBD1|TRBJ1-1
CASSIATGDTEAFF
TGTGCCAGTAGTATCGCGACAGGGGACACTGAAGCTTTCTTT
>-|14|TRBV30|-|TRBJ1-4
CAVEGAALGEKLFF
TGTGCCGTGGAGGGCGCGGCTTTGGGTGAAAAACTGTTTTTT
>many|15|TRBV19|TRBD1|TRBJ2-2
CASSSQTGGLRELFF
TGTGCCAGTAGTAGCCAGACAGGGGGATTACGGGAGCTGTTTTTT
>-|14|TRBV28|TRBD1|TRBJ2-7
CASTPGQGSYEQYF
TGTGCCAGCACCCCGGGACAGGGCTCCTACGAGCAGTACTTC
>-|15|TRBV7-2|TRBD2|TRBJ2-5
CASSFQRGYQETQYF
TGTGCCAGCAGCTTCCAGCGGGGGTACCAAGAGACCCAGTACTTC
>few|13|TRBV12-3/TRBV12-4|-|TRBJ1-2
CASSLVPNYGYTF
TGTGCCAGCAGCTTAGTCCCCAATTATGGCTACACCTTC
>-|14|TRBV5-5|TRBD1|TRBJ1-2
CASSPLGQNYGYTF
TGTGCCAGCAGCCCGCTGGGACAGAACTATGGCTACACCTTC
>-|15|TRBV19|TRBD1|TRBJ2-3
CASSIRTGGADTQYF
TGTGCCAGTAGTATCAGGACAGGGGGAGCAGATACGCAGTATTTT
>once|15|TRBV15|-|TRBJ1-1
CATSSGNRKLPEAFF
TGTGCCACCAGCAGCGGCAACAGGAAATTACCTGAAGCTTTCTTT
>-|17|TRBV6-2/TRBV6-3|-|TRBJ1-3
CASSYAGQTFSGNTIYF
TGTGCCAGCAGTTACGCCGGACAGACTTTCTCTGGAAACACCATATATTTT
>-|15|TRBV7-9|-|TRBJ1-6
CASSSGTDYNSPLHF
TGTGCCAGCAGCTCGGGGACTGACTATAATTCACCCCTCCACTTT
>-|14|TRBV4-1|TRBD1|TRBJ1-5
CASSERQGADPQHF
TGCGCCAGCAGCGAACGACAGGGGGCGGATCCCCAGCATTTT
>once|12|TRBV19|-|TRBJ1-1
CASSTFGTEAFF
TGTGCCAGTAGTACCTTCGGGACTGAAGCTTTCTTT
>once|19|TRBV27|TRBD1|TRBJ2-2
CASSPRPGTGERGTGELFF
TGTGCCAGCAGTCCCCGTCCCGGGACAGGGGAGCGGGGCACCGGGGAGCTGTTTTTT
>-|16|TRBV27|TRBD2|TRBJ2-7
CASSLYSGGRSYEQYF
TGTGCCAGCAGTTTGTATAGCGGGGGTCGTTCCTACGAGCAGTACTTC
>-|15|TRBV28|-|TRBJ1-5
CASSLRGISNQPQHF
TGTGCCAGCAGTTTAAGAGGAATTAGCAATCAGCCCCAGCATTTT
>-|15|TRBV13|TRBD1|TRBJ2-1
CASTPQGFPYNEQFF
TGTGCCAGCACTCCACAGGGGTTTCCCTACAATGAGCAGTTCTTC
>-|13|TRBV11-2|TRBD2|TRBJ2-1
CASSRVGGSEQFF
TGTGCCAGCAGCCGGGTCGGGGGGAGTGAGCAGTTCTTC
>-|15|TRBV11-2|-|TRBJ2-5
CASSSRGLGPETQYF
TGTGCCAGCAGCTCTAGAGGGCTAGGCCCGGAGACCCAGTACTTC
>-|15|TRBV28|TRBD1|TRBJ2-5
CASSFRGQGGETQYF
TGTGCCAGCAGTTTCCGGGGACAGGGAGGAGAGACCCAGTACTTC
>-|16|TRBV5-8|TRBD2|TRBJ2-1
CASSLVLAGGPSEQFF
TGTGCCAGCAGCTTGGTACTAGCGGGGGGGCCGTCTGAGCAGTTCTTC
>-|15|TRBV7-2|TRBD2|TRBJ2-1
CASSFIAGGTDEQFF
TGTGCCAGCAGCTTCATAGCGGGGGGTACCGATGAGCAGTTCTTC
>-|13|TRBV28|TRBD1|TRBJ1-1
CASKTNPGGWAFF
TGTGCCAGCAAAACGAATCCAGGGGGCTGGGCTTTCTTT
>few|13|TRBV3-1/TRBV3-2|-|TRBJ1-6
CASRAGGNSPLHF
TGTGCCAGCAGGGCTGGAGGTAATTCACCCCTCCACTTT
>-|12|TRBV19|-|TRBJ1-1
CASSARDTEAFF
TGTGCCAGTAGTGCCCGAGACACTGAAGCTTTCTTT
>-|15|TRBV19|-|TRBJ1-1
CASSGGAWRDTEAFF
TGTGCCAGTAGTGGGGGGGCTTGGAGGGACACTGAAGCTTTCTTT